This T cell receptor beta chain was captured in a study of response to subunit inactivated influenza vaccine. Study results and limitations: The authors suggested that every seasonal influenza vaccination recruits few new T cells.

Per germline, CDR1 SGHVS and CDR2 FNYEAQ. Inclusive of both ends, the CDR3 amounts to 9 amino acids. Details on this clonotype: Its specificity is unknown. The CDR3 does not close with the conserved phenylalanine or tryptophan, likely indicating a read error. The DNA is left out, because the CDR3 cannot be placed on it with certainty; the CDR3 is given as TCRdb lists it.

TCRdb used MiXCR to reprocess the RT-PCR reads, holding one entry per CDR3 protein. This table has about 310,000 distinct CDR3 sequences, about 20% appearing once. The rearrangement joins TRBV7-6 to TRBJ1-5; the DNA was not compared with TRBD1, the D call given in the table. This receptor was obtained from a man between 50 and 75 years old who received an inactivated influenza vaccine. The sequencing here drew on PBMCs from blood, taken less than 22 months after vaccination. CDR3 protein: CASSLPRGV.